Listed below are T cell receptor beta chains from one sample, sequenced in a study of Ad26.COV2.S vaccination and SARS-CoV-2 variants. This table comes from immunoSEQ multiplex PCR, and its TCRdb copy is limited to in-frame clones, with some not included. The repertoire has roughly 400,000 clones, about 89% of them found once; the top ten carry about 1.9%. The sample here was peripheral blood, taken in a trial of Ad26.COV2.S vaccine versus placebo. Receptors originate from a person aged 18-65 years who received the Ad26.COV2.S COVID-19 vaccine or a placebo. The CDR3 runs from the conserved cysteine through the conserved F or W.

TRBV24-1	TRBJ2-1	14	CATSRRGQGNEQFF
TRBV15	TRBJ1-1	13	CATSIGMNTEAFF
TRBV18	TRBJ2-1	17	CASSPGTGGASYNEQFF
TRBV5-1	TRBJ2-3	15	CASSLVGSSTDTQYF
TRBV5-1	TRBJ2-1	17	CASSLVASQDVYNEQFF
TRBV7-2	TRBJ2-5	15	CASRGGGLYQETQYF
TRBV25-1	TRBJ1-5	16	CASSGRPATINQPQHF
TRBV5-1	TRBJ2-7	13	CASSASGSYEQYF
TRBV7-7	TRBJ1-1	13	CASSLDSGAEAFF
TRBV5-1	TRBJ1-3	13	CASSQGSGNTIYF
TRBV7-3	TRBJ2-1	13	CASSSGLAGEQFF
TRBV18	TRBJ2-7	12	CASSPEEYEQYF
TRBV7-9	TRBJ1-6	11	CAPSSEGPLHF
TRBV7-2	TRBJ2-1	14	CASSPRSVKNEQFF
TRBV12-2	TRBJ1-1	14	CASRLALEGTEAFF
TRBV6-6	TRBJ2-1	16	CASSSQTGTTYNEQFF
TRBV19	TRBJ2-3	15	CASSTPSPSTDTQYF
TRBV3-1/TRBV3-2	TRBJ2-2	13	CASSQGRTGELFF
TRBV4-2	TRBJ2-2	17	CASSQDSPRAITGELFF
TRBV29-1	TRBJ1-1	10	CSVWDQGAFF
TRBV29-1	TRBJ1-2	14	CSVGSLGQGQGYTF
TRBV19	TRBJ2-1	14	CASNRGSSYNEQFF
TRBV19	TRBJ1-1	15	CASSTATLRGTEAFF
TRBV15	TRBJ2-7	14	CATSRAGQGNEQYF
TRBV28	TRBJ1-6	15	CASSFFHTKDSPLHF
TRBV6-5	TRBJ2-3	13	CASRSPRADTQYF
TRBV28	TRBJ2-4	15	CASSLIAGGRNIQYF
TRBV5-1	TRBJ2-7	16	CASSLKTSGSLHEQYF
TRBV4-2	TRBJ2-1	16	CASSPGLAEHWNEQFF
TRBV12-3/TRBV12-4	TRBJ2-1	13	CASSFVIYNEQFF
TRBV15	TRBJ1-4	16	CATSLYTGTANEKLFF
TRBV5-5	TRBJ2-6	17	CASSAGTSSSGANVLTF
TRBV6-5	TRBJ2-7	14	CASTRLAGVREQYF
TRBV28	TRBJ2-1	16	CASSFPSGTGNNEQFF
TRBV27	TRBJ2-1	14	CASTFTSGNNEQFF
TRBV7-9	TRBJ2-5	14	CASSRTGERETQYF
TRBV28	TRBJ2-7	14	CASSVFRGTYEQYF
TRBV15	TRBJ2-7	13	CATEGNGDYEQYF
TRBV24-1	TRBJ2-6	17	CATSDSGKVSGANVLTF